This passage covers 14 T cell receptor beta chains from one sample sequenced in a study of blood T cell repertoires in COVID-19. TCRdb's table, derived via immunoSEQ multiplex PCR, lists solely in-frame clones and lacks some. The top ten clones hold about 6.9% of a sample with hundreds of thousands of clones, around 87% of them seen once. The specimen was PBMCs or T cells enriched from blood (not recorded which). All receptors derive from a woman aged 25 to 39 with acute COVID-19.

The chain combines TRBV3-1 (or the pseudogene TRBV3-2) with TRBJ1-1; 8 nucleotides agree with TRBD1. This CDR3 has 13 amino acids. Germline lookup yields CDR1 LGHDT and CDR2 YNNKEL (reference sequence). With V trimmed by 3 bases and J by 7 bases, 4 bases remained unmatched. The DNA of the CDR3 is TGTGCCAGCAGCCACAGGGGGCTTTTTGAAGCTTTCTTT. Its protein is CASSHRGLFEAFF.

The V call is TRBV6-5, the J call TRBJ2-3, with TRBD1 identical over 7 bases. With 6 bases clipped from V and 10 bases from J, the junction kept 13 bases outside the gene matches. This CDR3 region has 14 residues. Germline CDR1 and CDR2: MNHEY and SVGAGI. The CDR3 loop is CASSLDRRRGAQYF. In DNA form, the CDR3 reads TGTGCCAGCAGCCTGGACAGGAGGCGTGGGGCGCAGTATTTT.

The rearrangement links TRBV18 to TRBJ2-7; possibly TRBD1 for D (5 bases). CDR1 is KGHSH, CDR2 LQKENI, per germline. Between the trimmed V and J ends, which lost 5 bases and 2 bases, there was a span of 13 bases. The CDR3 contains 14 residues. CDR3 sequence (DNA): TGTGCCAGCTCAATTAGGGGCGACACCTACGAGCAGTACTTC. It codes for CASSIRGDTYEQYF.

The chain carries TRBV6-5 and TRBJ1-1; the D is unclear. Trimming pared 2 bases from V and 4 bases from J, leaving 14 bases between. The CDR3 runs 15 residues. Germline V gene lookup returns CDR1 MNHEY and CDR2 SVGAGI. The CDR3 region is CASSYDGVSSTEAFF. DNA of the CDR3: TGTGCCAGCAGTTACGACGGGGTATCAAGCACTGAAGCTTTCTTT.

This clone was recorded only once. The chain uses TRBV7-2 and TRBJ1-2; tentative D call: TRBD1 (6 bases). V was shortened by 3 bases and J by 3 bases, with 14 bases between the two germline ends. CDR3 length equals 15 residues. Looked up from germline, CDR1 is SGHTA and CDR2 is FQGNSA. The CDR3 loop reads CASSFHRVADYGYTF. In DNA, the CDR3 is TGTGCCAGCAGCTTTCACAGGGTTGCGGACTATGGCTACACCTTC.

This sequence joins TRBV28 and TRBJ1-1; D may be TRBD1 (5 bases). CDR3 length equals 16 residues. CDR1 and CDR2 (germline): MDHEN, SYDVKM. The V and J ends lost 5 bases and 1 base respectively, with 17 bases between them. The CDR3 loop is CASSPRGGRGNTEAFF. The CDR3 nucleotides are TGTGCCAGCAGTCCCCGTGGCGGGAGGGGGAACACTGAAGCTTTCTTT.

Worth noting for this clone: The junction departs from the called germline gene at one end, perhaps through a read error. V gene TRBV28 combines with J gene TRBJ1-5; D may be TRBD1 (5 bases). Germline CDR1 is MDHEN and CDR2 is SYDVKM. The length of the CDR3 is 16 residues. DNA of the CDR3: TGCGCCAGCAGTGTTGGTGGGGCTCGGGCGTCTAGGCCCCAGCATTTT. This gives the protein CASSVGGARASRPQHF.

The genes are TRBV19 and TRBJ1-1; D unclear. This CDR3 contains 15 residues. The germline V and J ends were trimmed by 8 bases and 0 bases, with 16 bases remaining between them. The V gene's germline CDR1 is LNHDA and CDR2 SQIVND (reference sequence). The CDR3, as DNA: TGTGCCAGTCAGCCCCGTGGCAGGTTGAACACTGAAGCTTTCTTT. Protein product: CASQPRGRLNTEAFF. The full variable domain, in which reference TRBV19 and TRBJ1-1 provide the parts outside the CDR3, is DGGITQSPKYLFRKEGQNVTLSCEQNLNHDAMYWYRQDPGQGLRLIYYSQIVNDFQKGDIAEGYSVSREKKESFPLTVTSAQKNPTAFYLCASQPRGRLNTEAFFGQGTRLTVV.

The genes are TRBV21-1 and TRBJ1-1. TRBV21-1 is given as a pseudogene. This CDR3 spans 14 amino acids. The CDR3 coding sequence is TGTGCCAGCCATAACAGAGGGGAGGACACTGAAGCTTTCTTT. This sequence encodes CASHNRGEDTEAFF.

V is TRBV19 and J is TRBJ2-2; 8 nucleotides line up with TRBD1. The V and J ends lost 7 bases and 7 bases, in that order; junction bases with no gene match: 14. In germline, CDR1 is LNHDA, CDR2 SQIVND (reference sequence). The CDR3 is 16 amino acids. The DNA of the CDR3 is TGTGCCAGTACCAGCGACAGGGGCTTCTATTACGGGGAGCTGTTTTTT. Its protein is CASTSDRGFYYGELFF.

This clone was detected a few times. The chain couples TRBV5-1 to TRBJ2-1, with a possible D match to TRBD2 (5 bases). Per germline, CDR1 SGHRS and CDR2 YFSETQ. This CDR3 region has 13 residues. V was clipped by 7 bases and J by 6 bases, with 14 bases between them. Here the CDR3 reads CASSLGAVNEQFF. The CDR3 bases are TGCGCCAGCTCCTTGGGAGCGGTCAATGAGCAGTTCTTC.

This sequence joins TRBV3-1 (or the pseudogene TRBV3-2) and TRBJ1-4; D possibly corresponds to TRBD1 (6 bases). CDR3 length: 16 amino acids. The germline V and J ends were trimmed by 4 bases and 8 bases, with 20 bases remaining between them. Looked up from germline, CDR1 is LGHDT and CDR2 is YNNKEL (reference sequence). The CDR3 DNA sequence: TGTGCCAGCAGCCTTGGATTACAGGGTCTAAGCGAAAAACTGTTTTTT. This codes for CASSLGLQGLSEKLFF.

This clone showed up just once. The J gene is TRBJ2-2, the V gene TRBV3-1 (or the pseudogene TRBV3-2), with 8 bases lining up with TRBD1. After removal of 3 bases from V and 4 bases from J, the junction contained 4 bases not matched to a gene. There are 15 residues in the CDR3. Germline V gives CDR1 LGHDT, CDR2 YNNKEL (reference sequence). The DNA for the CDR3 is TGTGCCAGCAGCCAGGGACAGGTCGCCACCGGGGAGCTGTTTTTT. Amino acid sequence: CASSQGQVATGELFF.

The chain couples TRBV9 to TRBJ1-6; 9 nucleotides match TRBD1. Germline V gene data show CDR1 as SGDLS and CDR2 as YYNGEE. The CDR3 spans 15 residues. The trim removed 3 bases at V and 14 bases at J, leaving 12 bases unmatched. The CDR3 bases are TGTGCCAGCAGCGACCGGGACAGGGTAATTATGGCCCTCCACTTT. Translation: CASSDRDRVIMALHF.